This entry lists 26 T cell receptor beta chains sequenced from one sample in a study of control samples from healthy donors and cancer patients. The method was immunoSEQ multiplex PCR; TCRdb's version includes in-frame clones alone and lacks a portion of them. The sample yields approximately 100,000 clones, around 89% seen once. Sequenced sample: blood. The origin of the receptors is a man aged 30 to 39 in good health.

This chain links TRBV6-5 with TRBJ2-3; no clear D gene. Germline values: CDR1 MNHEY, CDR2 SVGAGI. The CDR3 loop spans 14 amino acids. V dropped 3 bases and J dropped 3 bases, with 10 bases sitting between them. CDR3 sequence: CASSYGVATDTQYF. The DNA for the CDR3 is TGTGCCAGCAGTTATGGCGTCGCGACAGATACGCAGTATTTT.

In its sample, this clone was seen a few times. V gene TRBV7-9 combines with J gene TRBJ2-2, with D uncertain. The CDR3 loop spans 14 amino acids. Germline CDR1 reads SEHNR; CDR2 reads FQNEAQ (reference sequence). Trimming left V 6 bases short and J 0 bases short, with 8 bases between. The CDR3 DNA is TGTGCCAGCAGATCGACGGCGAACACCGGGGAGCTGTTTTTT. It translates to CASRSTANTGELFF.

V and J are TRBV5-1 and TRBJ1-1; tentatively, D is TRBD1 (6 bases). Trimming took off 5 bases at V and 6 bases at J, with 11 bases between the two ends. CDR3 length: 12 residues. Germline V lookup: CDR1 SGHRS, CDR2 YFSETQ. The CDR3: CASRGEGAEAFF. The CDR3 bases are TGCGCCAGCAGAGGAGAGGGGGCTGAAGCTTTCTTT.

V is TRBV7-9 and J is TRBJ2-7; no reliable D call. Germline loops: CDR1 SEHNR, CDR2 FQNEAQ (reference sequence). V dropped 0 bases and J dropped 0 bases, with 9 bases sitting between them. The CDR3 is 15 residues long. In DNA, the CDR3 is TGTGCCAGCAGCTTAGCTGGCAGATCCTCCTACGAGCAGTACTTC. Translating gives CASSLAGRSSYEQYF.

The rearrangement links TRBV3-1 (or the pseudogene TRBV3-2) to TRBJ2-4; no clear D gene. Trimming shortened V by 1 base and J by 0 bases, and 7 bases separated the two germline ends. The CDR3 is 15 residues long. Per germline, CDR1 LGHDT and CDR2 YNNKEL (reference sequence). The CDR3 DNA is TGTGCCAGCAGCCAAGGACACCTAGCCAAAAACATTCAGTACTTC. Protein product: CASSQGHLAKNIQYF.

The CDR3 spells CASSSSGGRQPQHF. CDR3 bases: TGTGCCAGCAGCTCCTCGGGGGGACGTCAGCCCCAGCATTTT. This sequence joins TRBV11-2 and TRBJ1-5; D may be TRBD1 (5 bases). CDR1 and CDR2 (germline): SGHAT, FQNNGV. V lost 4 bases and J lost 6, with 13 bases in between. The CDR3 length is 14 residues.

The rearrangement joins TRBV3-1 (or the pseudogene TRBV3-2) to TRBJ1-2; D unresolved. Germline V gene data show CDR1 as LGHDT and CDR2 as YNNKEL (reference sequence). Between the trimmed V and J ends, which lost 1 base and 8 bases, there was a span of 14 bases. The CDR3 sequence is 14 residues long. For the CDR3, the DNA is TGTGCCAGCAGCCAAGGGACGTTTCGGTCCGGCTACACCTTC. The encoded protein is CASSQGTFRSGYTF.

This clone was picked up a small number of times. The chain has TRBV18 and TRBJ1-1; weak D call: TRBD1 (5 bases). The CDR3 is made up of 16 amino acids. The germline gives CDR1 KGHSH, CDR2 LQKENI. With 0 bases removed from V and 4 bases from J, the gap between germline ends came to 15 bases. CDR3 in DNA: TGTGCCAGCTCACCACCCTGGGTTACGGGGGGCACTGAAGCTTTCTTT. Its translation is CASSPPWVTGGTEAFF.

This clone is a singleton in its sample. CDR3 coding DNA: TGTGCCAGTAGTATCACCCTAGGGGCGGGAATGGATACGCAGTATTTT. Amino acids: CASSITLGAGMDTQYF. The chain links TRBV19 to TRBJ2-3, with a tentative D call TRBD2 (6 bases). This CDR3 has 16 amino acids. Trimming took off 3 bases at V and 6 bases at J, with 19 bases between the two ends. CDR1 and CDR2 (germline): LNHDA, SQIVND (reference sequence).

On this clone: Additional DNA sequences in this sample encode the identical CDR3. The rearrangement joins TRBV6-4 to TRBJ2-3, with 10 nucleotides matching TRBD2. V lost 3 bases and J lost 3; bases outside the gene matches: 3. The CDR3 extends over 15 amino acids. CDR1 is MRHNA and CDR2 is SNTAGT in the germline V gene. The CDR3 DNA reads as TGTGCCAGCAGTGATATAGCGGGAGGAACAGATACGCAGTATTTT. Translated: CASSDIAGGTDTQYF.

The chain has TRBV19 and TRBJ2-3, with 10 bases fitting TRBD1. CDR1 is LNHDA, CDR2 SQIVND, per germline (reference sequence). The V segment lost 6 bases and the J segment 3 bases; nucleotides outside the gene matches: 6. The CDR3 runs 15 residues. The CDR3 sequence: CASSPDRGRTDTQYF. CDR3 DNA sequence: TGTGCCAGTAGCCCCGACAGGGGGCGGACAGATACGCAGTATTTT.

The genes are TRBV11-2 and TRBJ1-2; 7 positions agree with TRBD1. The CDR3 contains 14 residues. In germline, CDR1 is SGHAT, CDR2 FQNNGV. Unmatched junction bases numbered 6, after V lost 4 bases and J lost 4 bases. The CDR3 nucleotides read TGTGCCAGCAGCTCGGGACAGAACTTCTATGGCTACACCTTC. Translating it yields CASSSGQNFYGYTF.

The table lists this clone with a few counts. The chain recombines TRBV6-2 or TRBV6-3 with TRBJ2-3, with TRBD1 matching over 9 bases. V gave up 0 bases and J gave up 15 bases; unmatched junction bases: 7. There are 13 residues in the CDR3. Germline V gene sequence: CDR1 MNHEY, CDR2 SVGEGT. CDR3 in DNA: TGTGCCAGCAGTTACTCGGCCCGGACAGGGGACTATTTT. The encoded protein is CASSYSARTGDYF.

This chain links TRBV10-3 with TRBJ1-2; no clear D gene. The V end lost 7 bases, the J end lost 5 bases, and 20 bases lay between the germline ends. Germline V lookup: CDR1 ENHRY, CDR2 SYGVKD. The CDR3 runs 15 residues. CDR3 loop: CAITPDALQNYGYTF. In DNA form, the CDR3 reads TGTGCCATCACTCCGGACGCCCTCCAAAATTATGGCTACACCTTC.

This rearrangement joins TRBV11-3 to TRBJ1-2, with a possible D match to TRBD1 (6 bases). Between the trimmed V and J ends, which lost 7 bases and 8 bases, there was a span of 17 bases. CDR3 length equals 13 residues. Germline values: CDR1 SGHNT, CDR2 YENEEA. The DNA for the CDR3 is TGTGCCAGCACCTCGGACAGCCAAAGCGGCTACACCTTC. It codes for CASTSDSQSGYTF.

The CDR3 sequence is CASSEDYRGANYGYTF. In nucleotides, the CDR3 is TGTGCCAGCAGTGAAGATTACAGGGGCGCGAACTATGGCTACACCTTC. The chain uses TRBV6-1 and TRBJ1-2, with 7 bases lining up with TRBD1. The CDR3 loop spans 16 amino acids. Unmatched junction bases numbered 7, after V lost 1 base and J lost 2 bases. The germline V gene encodes CDR1 MNHNS and CDR2 SASEGT.

V usage is TRBV27 and J usage is TRBJ1-5; D is ambiguous. CDR1 is MNHEY, CDR2 SMNVEV, per germline (reference sequence). V gave up 3 bases and J gave up 0 bases, with 3 bases separating them. The CDR3 has 13 residues. Here the CDR3 DNA reads TGTGCCAGCAGTTTCACTAGCAATCAGCCCCAGCATTTT. This codes for CASSFTSNQPQHF.

This clone has just one count. This chain connects TRBV6-5 to TRBJ1-2; 7 bases map to TRBD1. Trimming removed 0 bases from V and 3 bases from J; junction bases left unmatched: 7. The CDR3 contains 16 residues. The germline V gene encodes CDR1 MNHEY and CDR2 SVGAGI. The CDR3, as DNA: TGTGCCAGCAGTTACTCGGAGACAGGGACGTACTATGGCTACACCTTC. Protein: CASSYSETGTYYGYTF.

The V and J genes are TRBV19 and TRBJ1-3, with 8 bases identical to TRBD1. The CDR3 covers 15 residues. Trimming took 6 bases from V and 4 from J; bases not matched to a gene: 8. Germline assignment: CDR1 LNHDA and CDR2 SQIVND (reference sequence). CDR3 region: CASSPRGRQGNTIYF. CDR3 DNA: TGTGCCAGTAGCCCCAGGGGGCGTCAAGGAAACACCATATATTTT.

The J gene is TRBJ2-7, the V gene TRBV7-6, with D maybe TRBD2 (5 bases). CDR3 length: 11 residues. V gave up 8 bases and J gave up 4 bases, with 9 bases separating them. CDR1 is SGHVS, CDR2 FNYEAQ, per germline. As DNA, the CDR3 is TGTGCCAGCGGGAGTTCTTACGAGCAGTACTTC. Its translation: CASGSSYEQYF. The whole variable domain, remainder taken from reference TRBV7-6 and TRBJ2-7, is GAGVSQSPRYKVTKRGQDVALRCDPISGHVSLYWYRQALGQGPEFLTYFNYEAQQDKSGLPNDRFSAERPEGSISTLTIQRTEQRDSAMYRCASGSSYEQYFGPGTRLTVT.

The rearrangement uses TRBV12-3 or TRBV12-4 and TRBJ1-1; a weak D match, TRBD1 (6 bases). The CDR3 is 13 amino acids. V shed 6 bases and J shed 4 bases, with 12 bases lying between them. CDR3 DNA sequence: TGTGCCAGCAGAAGGGGGGGCAGCACTGAAGCTTTCTTT. Residues: CASRRGGSTEAFF.

This chain connects TRBV28 to TRBJ2-1; D is perhaps TRBD1 (6 bases). Deletions cut 6 bases from V and 4 bases from J, with 16 bases between. The CDR3 extends over 15 amino acids. From germline, CDR1 is MDHEN and CDR2 SYDVKM. CDR3 loop: CASRRTGTEYNEQFF. The DNA of the CDR3 is TGTGCCAGCAGGCGCACAGGGACCGAGTACAATGAGCAGTTCTTC.

The chain carries TRBV4-2 and TRBJ1-1, with unresolved D. Trimming took 1 base from V and 0 from J, leaving 9 bases between them. This CDR3 is built from 15 residues. The germline V gene encodes CDR1 LGHNA and CDR2 YNFKEQ. The CDR3 nucleotides read TGTGCCAGCAGCCAAGCCGGACTGTTGAACACTGAAGCTTTCTTT. This sequence encodes CASSQAGLLNTEAFF.

This sequence joins TRBV7-2 and TRBJ1-4; D gene uncertain. Looked up from germline, CDR1 is SGHTA and CDR2 is FQGNSA. Trimming shortened V by 6 bases and J by 7 bases, and 12 bases separated the two germline ends. The CDR3 loop spans 13 amino acids. CDR3 nucleotides: TGTGCCAGCAGTCCCTACCGCGCTGAAAAACTGTTTTTT. Translating gives CASSPYRAEKLFF.

The V call is TRBV2, the J call TRBJ2-2; 7 bases map to TRBD1. This CDR3 is built from 15 residues. Trimming at V came to 7 bases and at J to 2 bases, leaving 7 bases not matched to a gene. CDR1 and CDR2 from the germline V gene are SNHLY and FYNNEI. As DNA, the CDR3 is TGTGCCAGCAAGGGGGCAGCGGTTAACACCGGGGAGCTGTTTTTT. It encodes CASKGAAVNTGELFF.

This clone was seen a few times. This sequence joins TRBV18 and TRBJ2-5; a weak D match, TRBD2 (6 bases). The CDR3 is 15 residues long. V was cut by 1 base and J by 7 bases, with 16 bases left in between. CDR1 and CDR2 from the germline V gene are KGHSH and LQKENI. As DNA, the CDR3 is TGTGCCAGCTCACCACAGTACGGGAGAGGGGTGACCCAGTACTTC. This translates into CASSPQYGRGVTQYF.